Each of the 13 T cell receptor beta chains below was sequenced from the same sample in a study of human T cells and chemical hapten exposure. MiXCR, applied by TCRdb to the RACE reads, yields one record per CDR3 protein. The sample comprises about 84,000 distinct CDR3 sequences, 9.5% to 14% of which are singletons, and approximately 3.5% rests with the top ten. Time point in this sample: patch test 3, about 24 weeks after DPC sensitization. The treatment: therapeutic diphenylcyclopropenone sensitization with weekly scalp DPC. Sequencing was performed on whole blood, taken in connection with sensitization to the hapten diphenylcyclopropenone (DPC). The receptors shown here come from a woman between 50 and 59 years old with alopecia areata. Some clones in this sample may be carry-over from other donors' samples.

This clonotype has ten or more counts. The rearrangement links TRBV5-8 to TRBJ2-5; D unclear. CDR1 is SGHTS, CDR2 YDEGEE, per germline. This CDR3 is built from 14 residues. The ends were cut back, 10 bases at V and 4 bases at J, with 20 bases in the middle. CDR3 DNA: TGTGCCGTGCCCGGGCCGCTGATCCTAGAGACCCAGTACTTC. Encoded protein: CAVPGPLILETQYF.

This clonotype has ten or more counts. This rearrangement joins TRBV12-3 or TRBV12-4 to TRBJ1-1; D call uncertain. The CDR3 is 14 amino acids. Trimming cost V 6 bases and J 5 bases, with 16 bases left between them. CDR3 region: CASSTSPWGTEAFF. CDR3 DNA sequence: TGTGCCAGCAGCACGTCCCCCTGGGGTACTGAAGCTTTCTTT.

The CDR3 nucleotides read TGTGCCAGCAGCTTAGTGGGACAGACAAACACAGATACGCAGTATTTT. Amino acids: CASSLVGQTNTDTQYF. V usage is TRBV11-2 and J usage is TRBJ2-3; 7 nucleotides align to TRBD1. This CDR3 is built from 16 residues. In germline, CDR1 is SGHAT, CDR2 FQNNGV. Trimming at V came to 1 base and at J to 2 bases, leaving 6 bases not matched to a gene. The full variable domain, completed using reference TRBV11-2 and TRBJ2-3, is EAGVAQSPRYKIIEKRQSVAFWCNPISGHATLYWYQQILGQGPKLLIQFQNNGVVDDSQLPKDRFSAERLKGVDSTLKIQPAKLEDSAVYLCASSLVGQTNTDTQYFGPGTRLTVL.

This clonotype has just a few counts. The chain is built from TRBV20-1 and TRBJ2-7; 10 nucleotides match TRBD2. V trimming: 1 base; J trimming: 3 bases; junction bases outside the gene matches: 3. Germline V gene sequence: CDR1 DFQATT, CDR2 SNEGSKA (reference sequence). The CDR3 totals 14 residues. The CDR3 sequence is CSARGGLALYEQYF. In DNA form, the CDR3 reads TGCAGTGCTAGAGGGGGACTAGCGCTCTACGAGCAGTACTTC.

Ten or more counts support this clonotype. The chain carries TRBV6-2 or TRBV6-3 and TRBJ1-2, with 7 bases identical to TRBD1. Germline CDR1 reads MNHEY; CDR2 reads SVGEGT. The V and J ends lost 0 bases and 6 bases, in that order; junction bases with no gene match: 4. The CDR3 sequence is 14 residues long. CDR3 DNA: TGTGCCAGCAGTTACTCGACAGGGATCGATGGCTACACCTTC. Encoded protein: CASSYSTGIDGYTF.

This clonotype was recorded a few times. This chain joins TRBV29-1 and TRBJ2-7, with D perhaps matching TRBD2 (6 bases). Trimming took off 7 bases at V and 7 bases at J, with 20 bases between the two ends. This CDR3 contains 13 residues. Germline V gene data show CDR1 as SQVTM and CDR2 as ANQGSEA. CDR3 DNA: TGCAGCGCCGGGACTTCGACCGTTGGGGAGCAGTACTTC. Translation gives CSAGTSTVGEQYF.

The chain combines TRBV3-1 with TRBJ2-1; 12 bases match TRBD2. The junction had 10 bases not matched to a gene; V was cut back by 6 bases and J by 7 bases. Germline assignment: CDR1 LGHDT and CDR2 YNNKEL (reference sequence). The CDR3 has 16 residues. The CDR3 here is CASSPPTSGRSNEQFF. The CDR3 DNA sequence: TGTGCCAGCAGTCCTCCTACTAGCGGGAGGAGTAATGAGCAGTTCTTC.

This clonotype was found a few times. V and J are TRBV6-5 and TRBJ2-7; either TRBD1 or TRBD2 may fit D (6 bases each). The germline V gene has CDR1 MNHEY and CDR2 SVGAGI. V lost 7 bases to trimming and J lost 6 bases, with 19 bases between them. The CDR3 is 14 residues long. DNA for the CDR3: TGTGCCAGCACTCCCCGGGGGCGCGGGGCCGAGCAGTACTTC. It specifies CASTPRGRGAEQYF.

This clonotype was seen ten or more times. The rearrangement joins TRBV28 to TRBJ2-5, with a possible D match to TRBD2 (6 bases). Trimming left V 6 bases short and J 5 bases short, with 22 bases between. CDR3 length: 16 amino acids. The germline CDR1 and CDR2 sequences are MDHEN and SYDVKM. The CDR3 bases are TGTGCCAGCAGGCCCTCGCCCTCAGCGGGCAGGGAGACCCAGTACTTC. This gives the protein CASRPSPSAGRETQYF.

The chain carries TRBV18 and TRBJ1-5; 7 nucleotides agree with TRBD1. V lost 5 bases to trimming and J lost 1 base; unmatched junction nucleotides: 11. Germline assignment: CDR1 KGHSH and CDR2 LQKENI. This CDR3 is built from 17 residues. The CDR3, as DNA: TGTGCCAGCTCAGCAAGGACCAGGGGGGAAAGCAATCAGCCCCAGCATTTT. Translation: CASSARTRGESNQPQHF.

The genes are TRBV4-2 and TRBJ2-3, with D hard to call. The CDR3 is made up of 15 amino acids. V gave up 4 bases and J gave up 4 bases, with 15 bases separating them. Germline CDR1 and CDR2: LGHNA and YNFKEQ. CDR3 DNA sequence: TGTGCCAGCAGCCTCAGACTCTCGGGCGCAGATACGCAGTATTTT. This sequence encodes CASSLRLSGADTQYF.

This chain links TRBV7-9 with TRBJ1-1; D uncertain. The CDR3 contains 13 residues. The germline CDR1 and CDR2 sequences are SEHNR and FQNEAQ (reference sequence). V lost 5 bases, J lost 4 bases, and 11 bases lay in between. Here the CDR3 reads CASSREGGTEAFF. As DNA, the CDR3 is TGTGCCAGCAGCAGAGAGGGAGGCACTGAAGCTTTCTTT.

In its sample, this clonotype ranks as medium-sized. The chain combines TRBV20-1 with TRBJ2-7; D is ambiguous. This CDR3 region has 12 residues. V was cut by 5 bases and J by 1 base, with 9 bases left in between. Germline-derived CDR1 and CDR2 are DFQATT and SNEGSKA (reference sequence). The CDR3 loop reads CSARPFSYEQYF. The CDR3 nucleotides are TGCAGTGCTCGTCCCTTTTCCTACGAGCAGTACTTC.